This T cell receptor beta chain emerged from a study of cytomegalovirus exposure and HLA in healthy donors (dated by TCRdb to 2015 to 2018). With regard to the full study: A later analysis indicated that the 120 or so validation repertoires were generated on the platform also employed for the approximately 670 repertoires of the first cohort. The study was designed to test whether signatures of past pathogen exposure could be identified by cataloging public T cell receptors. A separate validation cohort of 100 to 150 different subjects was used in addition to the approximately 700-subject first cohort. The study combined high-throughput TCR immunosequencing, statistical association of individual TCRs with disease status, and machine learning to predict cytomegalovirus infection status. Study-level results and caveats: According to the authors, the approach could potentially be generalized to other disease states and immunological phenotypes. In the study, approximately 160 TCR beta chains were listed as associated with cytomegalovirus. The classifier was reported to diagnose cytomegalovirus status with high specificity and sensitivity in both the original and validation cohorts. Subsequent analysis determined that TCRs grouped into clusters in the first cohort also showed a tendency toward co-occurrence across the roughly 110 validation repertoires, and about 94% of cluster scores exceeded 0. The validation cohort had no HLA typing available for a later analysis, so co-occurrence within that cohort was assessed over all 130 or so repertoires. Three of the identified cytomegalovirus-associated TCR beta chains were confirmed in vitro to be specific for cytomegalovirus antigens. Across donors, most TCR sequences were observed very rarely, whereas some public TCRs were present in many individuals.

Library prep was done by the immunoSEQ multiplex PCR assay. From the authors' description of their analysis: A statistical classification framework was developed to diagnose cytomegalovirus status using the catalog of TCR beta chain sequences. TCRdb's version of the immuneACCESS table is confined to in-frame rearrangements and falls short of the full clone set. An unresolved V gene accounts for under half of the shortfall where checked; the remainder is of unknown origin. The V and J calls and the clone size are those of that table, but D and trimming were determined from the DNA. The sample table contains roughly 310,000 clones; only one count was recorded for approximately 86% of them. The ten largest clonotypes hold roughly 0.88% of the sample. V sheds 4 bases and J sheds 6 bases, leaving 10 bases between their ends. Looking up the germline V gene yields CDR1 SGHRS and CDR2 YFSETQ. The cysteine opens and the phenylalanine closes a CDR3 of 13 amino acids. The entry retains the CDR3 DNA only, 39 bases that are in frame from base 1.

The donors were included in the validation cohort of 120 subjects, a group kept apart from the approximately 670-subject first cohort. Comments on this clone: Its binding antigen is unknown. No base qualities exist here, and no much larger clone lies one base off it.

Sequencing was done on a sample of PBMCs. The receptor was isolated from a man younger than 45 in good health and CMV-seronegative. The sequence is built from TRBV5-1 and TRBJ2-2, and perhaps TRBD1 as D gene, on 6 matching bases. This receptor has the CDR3 CASSNRVAGELFF. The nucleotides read TGCGCCAGCAGCAACAGGGTGGCCGGGGAGCTGTTTTTT.